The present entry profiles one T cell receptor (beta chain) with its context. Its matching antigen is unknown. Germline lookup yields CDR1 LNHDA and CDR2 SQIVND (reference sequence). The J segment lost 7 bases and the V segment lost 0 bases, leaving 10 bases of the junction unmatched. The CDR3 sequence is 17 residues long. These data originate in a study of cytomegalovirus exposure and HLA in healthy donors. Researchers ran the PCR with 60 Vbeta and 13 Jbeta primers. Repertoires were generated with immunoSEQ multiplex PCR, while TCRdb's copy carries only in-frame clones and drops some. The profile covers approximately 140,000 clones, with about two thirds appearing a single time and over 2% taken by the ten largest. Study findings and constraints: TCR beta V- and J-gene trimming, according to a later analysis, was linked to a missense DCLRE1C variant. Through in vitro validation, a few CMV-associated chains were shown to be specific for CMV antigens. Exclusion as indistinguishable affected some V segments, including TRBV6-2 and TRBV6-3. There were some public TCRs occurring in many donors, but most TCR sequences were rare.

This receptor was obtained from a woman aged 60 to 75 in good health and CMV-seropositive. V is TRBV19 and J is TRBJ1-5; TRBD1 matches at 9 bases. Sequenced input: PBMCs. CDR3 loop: CASSIDTPGQGGQPQHF. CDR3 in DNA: TGTGCCAGTAGTATAGATACTCCGGGACAGGGCGGGCAGCCCCAGCATTTT.